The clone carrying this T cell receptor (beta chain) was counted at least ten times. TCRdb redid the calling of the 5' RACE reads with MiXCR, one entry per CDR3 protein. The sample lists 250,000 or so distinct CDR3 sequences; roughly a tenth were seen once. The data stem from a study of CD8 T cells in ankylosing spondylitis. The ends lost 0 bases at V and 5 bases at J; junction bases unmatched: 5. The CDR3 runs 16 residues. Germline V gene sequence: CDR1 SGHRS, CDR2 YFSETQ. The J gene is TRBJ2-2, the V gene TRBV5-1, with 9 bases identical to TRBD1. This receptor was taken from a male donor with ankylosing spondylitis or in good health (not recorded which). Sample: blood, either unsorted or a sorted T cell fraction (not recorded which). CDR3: CASSLAGTGITGELFF. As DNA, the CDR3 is TGCGCCAGCAGCTTGGCTGGGACAGGGATAACCGGGGAGCTGTTTTTT.